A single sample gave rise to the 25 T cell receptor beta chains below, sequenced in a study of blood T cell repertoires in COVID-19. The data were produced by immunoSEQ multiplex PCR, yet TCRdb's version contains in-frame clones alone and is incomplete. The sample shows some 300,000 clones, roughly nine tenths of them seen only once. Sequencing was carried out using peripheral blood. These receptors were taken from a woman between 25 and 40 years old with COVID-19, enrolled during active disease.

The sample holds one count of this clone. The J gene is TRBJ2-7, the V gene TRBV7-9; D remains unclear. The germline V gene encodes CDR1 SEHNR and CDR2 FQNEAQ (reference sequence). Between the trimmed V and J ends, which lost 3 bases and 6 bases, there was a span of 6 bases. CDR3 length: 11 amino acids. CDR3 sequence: CASSFLSEQYF. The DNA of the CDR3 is TGTGCCAGCAGCTTTCTCTCCGAGCAGTACTTC.

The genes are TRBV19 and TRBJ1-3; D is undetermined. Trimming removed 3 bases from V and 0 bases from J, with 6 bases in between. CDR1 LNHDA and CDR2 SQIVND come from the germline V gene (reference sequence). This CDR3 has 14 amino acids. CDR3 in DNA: TGTGCCAGTAGTATCCTCGGCTCTGGAAACACCATATATTTT. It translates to CASSILGSGNTIYF.

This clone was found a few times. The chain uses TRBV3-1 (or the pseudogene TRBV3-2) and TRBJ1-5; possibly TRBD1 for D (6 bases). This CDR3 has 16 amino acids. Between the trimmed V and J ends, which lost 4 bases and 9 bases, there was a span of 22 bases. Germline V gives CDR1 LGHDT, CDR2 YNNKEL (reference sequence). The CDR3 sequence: CASSPGTHQGQWPQHF. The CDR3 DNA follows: TGTGCCAGCAGCCCCGGGACACACCAGGGCCAATGGCCCCAGCATTTT.

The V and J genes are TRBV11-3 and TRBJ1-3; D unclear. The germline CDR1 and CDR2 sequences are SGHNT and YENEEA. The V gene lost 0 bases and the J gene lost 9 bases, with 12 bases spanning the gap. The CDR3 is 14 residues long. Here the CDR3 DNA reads TGTGCCAGCAGCTTAGAGTCCCAGGCCAGCACCATATATTTT. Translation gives CASSLESQASTIYF. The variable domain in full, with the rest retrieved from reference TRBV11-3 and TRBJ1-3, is EAGVVQSPRYKIIEKKQPVAFWCNPISGHNTLYWYLQNLGQGPELLIRYENEEAVDDSQLPKDRFSAERLKGVDSTLKIQPAELGDSAVYLCASSLESQASTIYFGEGSWLTVV.

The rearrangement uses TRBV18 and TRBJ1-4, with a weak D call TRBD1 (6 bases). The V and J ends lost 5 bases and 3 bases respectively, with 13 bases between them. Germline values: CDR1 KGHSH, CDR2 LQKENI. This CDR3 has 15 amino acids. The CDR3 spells CASSLYRAANEKLFF. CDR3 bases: TGTGCCAGCTCATTGTACAGGGCGGCTAATGAAAAACTGTTTTTT.

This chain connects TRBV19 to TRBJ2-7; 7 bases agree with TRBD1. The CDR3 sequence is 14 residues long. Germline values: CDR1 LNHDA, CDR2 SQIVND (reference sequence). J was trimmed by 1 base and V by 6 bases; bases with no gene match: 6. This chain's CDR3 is CASRPWTGSYEQYF. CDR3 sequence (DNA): TGTGCCAGTAGACCCTGGACAGGTTCCTACGAGCAGTACTTC.

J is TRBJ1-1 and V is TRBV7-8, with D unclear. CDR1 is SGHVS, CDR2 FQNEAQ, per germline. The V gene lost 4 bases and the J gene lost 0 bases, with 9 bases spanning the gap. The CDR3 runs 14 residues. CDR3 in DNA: TGTGCCAGCAGCTCCTCTGACTTGAACACTGAAGCTTTCTTT. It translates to CASSSSDLNTEAFF.

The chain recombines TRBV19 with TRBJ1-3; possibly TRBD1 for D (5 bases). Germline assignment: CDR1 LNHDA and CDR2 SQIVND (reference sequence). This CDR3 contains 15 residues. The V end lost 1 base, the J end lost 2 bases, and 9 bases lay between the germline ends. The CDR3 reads CASSIGAGPGNTIYF. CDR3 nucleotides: TGTGCCAGTAGTATAGGGGCGGGACCTGGAAACACCATATATTTT.

CDR3 coding DNA: TGCGCCAGCAGTCAAACCCGATACAGGGATGACGGCACTGAAGCTTTCTTT. It is translated as CASSQTRYRDDGTEAFF. The gene calls are TRBV23-1 and TRBJ1-1, with D possibly TRBD1 on 6 matching bases. TRBV23-1 carries the ORF label, with uncertain function. The CDR3 totals 17 residues. Trimming shortened V by 2 bases and J by 4 bases, and 20 bases separated the two germline ends.

The CDR3 nucleotides read TGTGCCAGCAGTGAGGTTAGGAACACCGGGGAGCTGTTTTTT. It yields the protein CASSEVRNTGELFF. V is TRBV2 and J is TRBJ2-2; D not certain. In germline, CDR1 is SNHLY, CDR2 FYNNEI. This CDR3 contains 14 residues. The V and J ends lost 3 bases and 1 base respectively, with 6 bases between them.

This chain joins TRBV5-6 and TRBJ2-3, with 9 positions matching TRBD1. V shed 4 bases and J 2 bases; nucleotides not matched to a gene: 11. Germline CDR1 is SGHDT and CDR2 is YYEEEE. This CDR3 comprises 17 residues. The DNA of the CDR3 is TGTGCCAGCAGCCCGGCCCGCGGGACAGGGCTCACAGATACGCAGTATTTT. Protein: CASSPARGTGLTDTQYF.

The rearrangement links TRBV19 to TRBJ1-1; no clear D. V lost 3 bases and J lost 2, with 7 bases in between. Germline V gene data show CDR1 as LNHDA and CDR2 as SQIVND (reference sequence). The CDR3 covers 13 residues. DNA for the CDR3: TGTGCCAGTAGTATGGCGGCAAACACTGAAGCTTTCTTT. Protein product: CASSMAANTEAFF.

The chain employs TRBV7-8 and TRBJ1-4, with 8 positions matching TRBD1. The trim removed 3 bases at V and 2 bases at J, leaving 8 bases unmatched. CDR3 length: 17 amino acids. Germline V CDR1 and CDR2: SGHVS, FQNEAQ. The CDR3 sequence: CASSFSGQGWTNEKLFF. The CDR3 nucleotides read TGTGCCAGCAGCTTCTCCGGACAGGGCTGGACTAATGAAAAACTGTTTTTT.

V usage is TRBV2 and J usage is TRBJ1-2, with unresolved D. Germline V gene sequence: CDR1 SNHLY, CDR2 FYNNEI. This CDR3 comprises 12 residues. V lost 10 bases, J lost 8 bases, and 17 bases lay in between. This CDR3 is CATADKIEGYTF. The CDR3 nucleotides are TGTGCCACCGCTGACAAAATCGAAGGCTACACCTTC.

The chain's CDR3 is CASSYSNRPGDATEAFF. The DNA for the CDR3 is TGTGCCAGCAGTTACTCCAACCGGCCAGGGGATGCGACTGAAGCTTTCTTT. V usage is TRBV6-2 or TRBV6-3 and J usage is TRBJ1-1; D possibly corresponds to TRBD1 (6 bases). Per germline, CDR1 MNHEY and CDR2 SVGEGT. The CDR3 runs to 17 residues. V dropped 0 bases and J dropped 5 bases, with 19 bases sitting between them.

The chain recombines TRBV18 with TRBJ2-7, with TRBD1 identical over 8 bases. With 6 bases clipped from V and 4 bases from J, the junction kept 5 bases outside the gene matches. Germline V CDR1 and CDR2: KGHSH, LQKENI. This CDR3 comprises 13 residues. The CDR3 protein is CASSLDRGYEQYF. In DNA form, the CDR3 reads TGTGCCAGCTCCCTCGACAGGGGATACGAGCAGTACTTC.

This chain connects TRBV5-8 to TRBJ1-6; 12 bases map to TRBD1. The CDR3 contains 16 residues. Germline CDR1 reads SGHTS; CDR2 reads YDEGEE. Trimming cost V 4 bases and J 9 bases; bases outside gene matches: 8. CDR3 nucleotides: TGTGCCAGCAGCCCCCGGGACAGGGGGCGGCGTTCACCCCTCCACTTT. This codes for CASSPRDRGRRSPLHF. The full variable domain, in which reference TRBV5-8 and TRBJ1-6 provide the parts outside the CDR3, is EAGVTQSPTHLIKTRGQQATLRCSPISGHTSVYWYQQALGLGLQFLLWYDEGEERNRGNFPPRFSGRQFPNYSSELNVNALELEDSALYLCASSPRDRGRRSPLHFGNGTRLTVT.

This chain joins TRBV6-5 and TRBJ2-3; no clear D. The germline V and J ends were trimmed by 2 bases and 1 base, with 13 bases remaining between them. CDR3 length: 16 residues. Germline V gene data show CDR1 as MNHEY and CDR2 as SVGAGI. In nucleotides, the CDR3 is TGTGCCAGCAGTTACCCCACATCCAGCGGCACAGATACGCAGTATTTT. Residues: CASSYPTSSGTDTQYF.

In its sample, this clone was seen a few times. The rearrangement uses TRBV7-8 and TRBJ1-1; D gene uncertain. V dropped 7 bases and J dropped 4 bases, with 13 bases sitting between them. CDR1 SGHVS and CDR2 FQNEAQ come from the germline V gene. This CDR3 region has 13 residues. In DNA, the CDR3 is TGTGCCAGCACCCGTAACTCAGGCACTGAAGCTTTCTTT. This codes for CASTRNSGTEAFF.

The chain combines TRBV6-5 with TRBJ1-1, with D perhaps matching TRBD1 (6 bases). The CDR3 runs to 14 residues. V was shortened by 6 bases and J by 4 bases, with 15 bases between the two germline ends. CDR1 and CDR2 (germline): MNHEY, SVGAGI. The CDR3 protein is CASRGAQGSTEAFF. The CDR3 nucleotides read TGTGCCAGCAGAGGGGCTCAGGGGAGCACTGAAGCTTTCTTT.

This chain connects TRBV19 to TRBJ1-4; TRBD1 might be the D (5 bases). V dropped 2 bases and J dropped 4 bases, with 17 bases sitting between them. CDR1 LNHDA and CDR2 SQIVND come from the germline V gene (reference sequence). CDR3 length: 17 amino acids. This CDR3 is CASSIPRRGVGNEKLFF. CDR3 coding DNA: TGTGCCAGTAGTATACCCCGGAGGGGTGTCGGTAATGAAAAACTGTTTTTT.

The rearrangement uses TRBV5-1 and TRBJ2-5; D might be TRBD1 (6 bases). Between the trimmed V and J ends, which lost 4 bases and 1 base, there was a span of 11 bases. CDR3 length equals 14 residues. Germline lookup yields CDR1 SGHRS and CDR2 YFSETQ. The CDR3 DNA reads TGCGCCAGCAGCCCGGAGGACAGCCAAGAGACCCAGTACTTC. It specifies CASSPEDSQETQYF.

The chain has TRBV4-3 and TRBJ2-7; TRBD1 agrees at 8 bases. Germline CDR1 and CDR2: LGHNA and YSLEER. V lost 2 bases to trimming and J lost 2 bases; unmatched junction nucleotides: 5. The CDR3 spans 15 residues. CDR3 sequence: CASSQMTGAAYEQYF. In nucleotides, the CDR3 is TGCGCCAGCAGCCAAATGACAGGGGCTGCCTACGAGCAGTACTTC.

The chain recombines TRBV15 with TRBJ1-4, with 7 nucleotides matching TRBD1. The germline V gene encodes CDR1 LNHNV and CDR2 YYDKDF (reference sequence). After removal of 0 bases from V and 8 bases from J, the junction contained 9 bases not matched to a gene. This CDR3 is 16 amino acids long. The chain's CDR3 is CATSRDLGGAGEKLFF. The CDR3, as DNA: TGTGCCACCAGCAGAGATTTAGGGGGCGCGGGGGAAAAACTGTTTTTT.

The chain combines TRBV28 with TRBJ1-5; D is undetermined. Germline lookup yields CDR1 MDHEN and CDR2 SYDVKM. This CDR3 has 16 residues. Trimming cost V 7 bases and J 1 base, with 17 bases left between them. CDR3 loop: CASTPGGGPSNQPQHF. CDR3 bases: TGTGCCAGCACCCCGGGAGGAGGACCAAGCAATCAGCCCCAGCATTTT. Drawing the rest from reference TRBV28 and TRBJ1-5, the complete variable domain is DVKVTQSSRYLVKRTGEKVFLECVQDMDHENMFWYRQDPGLGLRLIYFSYDVKMKEKGDIPEGYSVSREKKERFSLILESASTNQTSMYLCASTPGGGPSNQPQHFGDGTRLSIL.